This T cell receptor beta chain came from a study of T cells in Graves' hyperthyroidism and ophthalmopathy. CDR1 is MNHNS, CDR2 SASEGT, per germline. This CDR3 has 16 amino acids. Trimming stripped 4 bases from V and 5 bases from J, with 20 bases between. TCR beta CDR3 sequences were amplified from RNA transcripts. HTBI primers were used for first-round RT-PCR of the TCR CDR3. TCRdb fed the multiplex PCR reads into MiXCR, producing one record per CDR3 protein. The sample yields about 640,000 distinct CDR3 sequences, roughly 20% seen once. The receptor comes from a man aged 25 to 45 with Graves' ophthalmopathy. The rearrangement joins TRBV6-1 to TRBJ2-5; weak D call: TRBD1 (6 bases). The sample comprised blood. The CDR3, as DNA: TGTGCCAGCAGTGCAAGCCTGGGAAACAGGGAGGAGACCCAGTACTTC. Its protein is CASSASLGNREETQYF.